One T cell receptor beta chain is described in this entry. Its cognate antigen is unknown. The sample originates from a study of blood T cells in healthy people across ages. Study conclusions and caveats: The percentage of naive T cells correlated strongly with TCR beta diversity. Per-million-T-cell TCR beta diversity fell roughly linearly with age.

Germline lookup yields CDR1 SGHVS and CDR2 FQNEAQ. Trimming stripped 5 bases from V and 7 bases from J, with 17 bases between. This CDR3 is 14 amino acids long. The use of a sample-barcoded 5' primer and a J-beta primer mix characterized a second PCR of roughly 6 to 12 cycles. Template switching added a 12-random-nucleotide identifier to every cDNA molecule. One entry per CDR3 protein results from TCRdb running MiXCR on the 5' RACE reads. The sample lists roughly 720,000 distinct CDR3 sequences; roughly 50% were seen once. Isolation yielded PBMCs, at least 7 million per sample, in every case. This sequence was found in a man older than 75 in good health. The rearrangement joins TRBV7-8 to TRBJ1-2, with a weak D call TRBD1 (5 bases). The specimen sequenced was blood. The CDR3 region has the DNA TGTGCCAGCAGCCCAAGGGAGGGGTCAAGTGGCTACACCTTC. Amino acids: CASSPREGSSGYTF.